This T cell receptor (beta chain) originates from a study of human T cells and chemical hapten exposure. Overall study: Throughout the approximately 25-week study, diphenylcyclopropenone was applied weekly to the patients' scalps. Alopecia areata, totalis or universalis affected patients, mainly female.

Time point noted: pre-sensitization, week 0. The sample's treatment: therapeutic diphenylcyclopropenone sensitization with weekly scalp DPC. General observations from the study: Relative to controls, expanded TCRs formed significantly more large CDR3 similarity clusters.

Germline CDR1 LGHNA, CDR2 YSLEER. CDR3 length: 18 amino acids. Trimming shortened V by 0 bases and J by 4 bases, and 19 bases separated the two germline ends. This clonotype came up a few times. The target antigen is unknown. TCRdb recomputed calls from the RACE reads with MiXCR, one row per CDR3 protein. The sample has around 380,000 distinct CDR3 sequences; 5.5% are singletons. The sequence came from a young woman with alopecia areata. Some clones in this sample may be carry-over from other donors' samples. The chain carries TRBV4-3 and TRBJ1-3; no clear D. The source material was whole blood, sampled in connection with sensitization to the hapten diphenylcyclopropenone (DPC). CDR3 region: CASSQEPDVSGSGNTIYF. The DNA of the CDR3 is TGCGCCAGCAGCCAAGAACCCGATGTAAGTGGATCCGGAAACACCATATATTTT.